This T cell receptor beta chain was identified in a study of OX40 agonist ivuxolimab in advanced cancers. Whole-study results and caveats: Partly responding patients at 0.1-3.0 mg/kg showed some of the smallest clonal expansion. With doses of 0.1 to 3.0 mg/kg, CD4+ and CD8+ blood T cells had undergone clonal expansion by week 6.

TCRdb keeps only in-frame clones here, not all; method: immunoSEQ multiplex PCR. Among roughly 60,000 clones listed, less than 95% were seen once. Turning to this clone: Its cognate antigen is unknown.

The V and J ends lost 4 bases and 4 bases respectively, with 8 bases between them. The CDR3 spans 12 residues. Germline values: CDR1 SGHRS, CDR2 YFSETQ. The V call is TRBV5-1, the J call TRBJ1-2, with a possible D match to TRBD1 (5 bases). The starting material was CD4+ or CD8+ T cells sorted from blood, obtained in a trial of the OX40 agonist ivuxolimab. The TCR comes from an adult with an advanced solid tumor such as melanoma, head and neck, liver or kidney cancer. CDR3 amino acids: CASSLDSYGYTF. In DNA, the CDR3 is TGCGCCAGCAGCCTCGACAGCTATGGCTACACCTTC.